These 28 T cell receptor beta chains originate from one sample sequenced in a study of cytomegalovirus exposure and HLA in healthy donors. The PCR ran on 60 Vbeta and 13 Jbeta primers. Profiling relied on immunoSEQ multiplex PCR, and the TCRdb table lists in-frame clones only, not all of them. Here the sample spans under 130,000 clones, about 70% being singletons. Sequencing input: PBMCs. These receptors all stem from a man aged 30 to 45 in good health and CMV-seronegative.

This chain uses TRBV5-1 with TRBJ1-1; D uncertain. Germline values: CDR1 SGHRS, CDR2 YFSETQ. V was shortened by 3 bases and J by 1 base, with 7 bases between the two germline ends. This CDR3 is 13 amino acids long. The CDR3 sequence is CASSYSGNTEAFF. Here the CDR3 DNA reads TGCGCCAGCAGCTACTCGGGGAACACTGAAGCTTTCTTT.

This rearrangement joins TRBV7-2 to TRBJ2-7, with 9 bases lining up with TRBD2. CDR1 and CDR2 (germline): SGHTA, FQGNSA. The CDR3 sequence is 16 residues long. V was pared by 5 bases and J by 3 bases, with 11 bases of the junction left unmatched. This CDR3 reads CASSGPGREGFYEQYF. The CDR3 DNA reads as TGTGCCAGCAGCGGGCCCGGGCGGGAGGGGTTCTACGAGCAGTACTTC.

The chain employs TRBV7-3 and TRBJ2-6; D is undetermined. The CDR3 extends over 13 amino acids. V lost 6 bases to trimming and J lost 3 bases, with 6 bases between them. Germline CDR1 and CDR2: SGHTA and FQGTGA. Here the CDR3 reads CASRIGGANVLTF. Written as DNA, the CDR3 is TGTGCCAGCAGGATCGGTGGGGCCAACGTCCTGACTTTC. Full variable domain (outside the CDR3, taken from reference TRBV7-3 and TRBJ2-6): GAGVSQTPSNKVTEKGKYVELRCDPISGHTALYWYRQSLGQGPEFLIYFQGTGAADDSGLPNDRFFAVRPEGSVSTLKIQRTERGDSAVYLCASRIGGANVLTFGAGSRLTVL.

V and J are TRBV7-2 and TRBJ1-5; D ambiguous. The V end was cut by 4 bases, the J end by 0 bases, with 7 bases between. Germline-derived CDR1 and CDR2 are SGHTA and FQGNSA. This CDR3 is 14 amino acids long. CDR3 DNA sequence: TGTGCCAGCAGCTCAAAAAATAGCAATCAGCCCCAGCATTTT. Residues: CASSSKNSNQPQHF.

V gene TRBV9 combines with J gene TRBJ2-7; 10 bases map to TRBD2. The CDR3 extends over 18 amino acids. The trim removed 0 bases at V and 4 bases at J, leaving 13 bases unmatched. Germline loops: CDR1 SGDLS, CDR2 YYNGEE. The CDR3 reads CASSVGTSGPRGGYEQYF. The CDR3 DNA sequence: TGTGCCAGCAGCGTAGGGACTAGCGGTCCTAGAGGGGGGTACGAGCAGTACTTC.

V usage is TRBV19 and J usage is TRBJ2-1; D perhaps matches TRBD2 (6 bases). Between the trimmed V and J ends, which lost 3 bases and 5 bases, there was a span of 14 bases. CDR3 size: 15 residues. In germline, CDR1 is LNHDA, CDR2 SQIVND (reference sequence). CDR3 sequence: CASSMRRVSHNEQFF. The DNA for the CDR3 is TGTGCCAGTAGTATGCGGAGGGTGTCCCACAATGAGCAGTTCTTC. Together with reference TRBV19 and TRBJ2-1, the CDR3 gives the full variable domain: DGGITQSPKYLFRKEGQNVTLSCEQNLNHDAMYWYRQDPGQGLRLIYYSQIVNDFQKGDIAEGYSVSREKKESFPLTVTSAQKNPTAFYLCASSMRRVSHNEQFFGPGTRLTVL.

V and J are TRBV5-1 and TRBJ2-6, with TRBD1 matching 7 bases. The V segment lost 4 bases and the J segment 0 bases; nucleotides outside the gene matches: 7. The germline V gene encodes CDR1 SGHRS and CDR2 YFSETQ. This CDR3 has 17 residues. The CDR3 is CASSEDRPTSGANVLTF. CDR3 in DNA: TGCGCCAGCAGCGAGGACAGGCCTACCTCTGGGGCCAACGTCCTGACTTTC.

This CDR3 is CASTFQGGYEAFF. The CDR3 DNA is TGTGCCAGCACTTTCCAAGGGGGCTATGAAGCTTTCTTT. The V and J genes are TRBV28 and TRBJ1-1, with TRBD1 matching over 7 bases. The V gene's germline CDR1 is MDHEN and CDR2 SYDVKM. The CDR3 has 13 residues. The V segment lost 7 bases and the J segment 7 bases; nucleotides outside the gene matches: 9.

The chain carries TRBV11-2 and TRBJ2-3; TRBD2 matches 9 bases. V shed 5 bases and J 1 base; nucleotides not matched to a gene: 10. Germline lookup yields CDR1 SGHAT and CDR2 FQNNGV. The length of the CDR3 is 17 residues. For the CDR3, the DNA is TGTGCCAGCAGCACAGGAGGAGCGGGAGGACGCACAGATACGCAGTATTTT. It encodes CASSTGGAGGRTDTQYF.

This clone showed up just a few times. This chain links TRBV28 with TRBJ1-5; 9 bases map to TRBD1. Germline CDR1 is MDHEN and CDR2 is SYDVKM. V shed 5 bases, J shed 7 bases, and the junction held 9 bases outside the gene matches. The CDR3 sequence is 15 residues long. The CDR3 DNA reads TGTGCCAGCAGTAAGGACAGGGGAGGAGGGCAGCCCCAGCATTTT. Protein sequence: CASSKDRGGGQPQHF. The full variable domain, rest sourced from reference TRBV28 and TRBJ1-5, is DVKVTQSSRYLVKRTGEKVFLECVQDMDHENMFWYRQDPGLGLRLIYFSYDVKMKEKGDIPEGYSVSREKKERFSLILESASTNQTSMYLCASSKDRGGGQPQHFGDGTRLSIL.

The chain joins TRBV15 to TRBJ2-7; 10 nucleotides align to TRBD2. CDR1 and CDR2 from the germline V gene are LNHNV and YYDKDF (reference sequence). CDR3 length: 16 residues. With V trimmed by 0 bases and J by 4 bases, 6 bases remained unmatched. CDR3 region: CATSRDHPSGGYEQYF. DNA of the CDR3: TGTGCCACCAGCAGAGATCATCCTAGCGGGGGATACGAGCAGTACTTC.

The rearrangement links TRBV27 to TRBJ1-1; 8 bases fit TRBD1. The junction had 10 bases not matched to a gene; V was cut back by 2 bases and J by 5 bases. The CDR3 totals 16 residues. Per the germline V gene, CDR1 is MNHEY and CDR2 is SMNVEV (reference sequence). CDR3: CASSLLRDRYRTEAFF. The CDR3 nucleotides read TGTGCCAGCAGTTTACTCCGGGACAGGTATCGAACTGAAGCTTTCTTT.

The chain combines TRBV27 with TRBJ2-3, with 9 bases matching TRBD2. The V gene's germline CDR1 is MNHEY and CDR2 SMNVEV (reference sequence). The CDR3 loop spans 14 amino acids. V lost 2 bases and J lost 6; bases outside the gene matches: 3. CDR3 coding DNA: TGTGCCAGCAGTTTACGCCTAGCGGGGGATACGCAGTATTTT. As protein: CASSLRLAGDTQYF.

The table lists this clone with a few counts. This chain joins TRBV10-3 and TRBJ2-5; tentatively, D is TRBD1 (5 bases). CDR3 size: 13 residues. Trimming took off 4 bases at V and 2 bases at J, with 8 bases between the two ends. Germline CDR1 ENHRY, CDR2 SYGVKD. This CDR3 reads CAISGQQQETQYF. The DNA for the CDR3 is TGTGCCATCAGTGGACAGCAACAAGAGACCCAGTACTTC.

The chain carries TRBV2 and TRBJ1-2; weak D call: TRBD1 (5 bases). Per the germline V gene, CDR1 is SNHLY and CDR2 is FYNNEI. The CDR3 runs to 11 residues. V was trimmed by 6 bases and J by 14 bases, leaving 16 bases between them. The CDR3 protein is CASRGPGVGTF. The CDR3 nucleotides read TGTGCCAGCAGGGGACCGGGGGTAGGGACCTTC.

The chain has TRBV11-2 and TRBJ2-7, with D maybe TRBD1 (8 bases). The CDR3 length is 16 residues. V lost 8 bases, J lost 1 base, and 21 bases lay in between. Germline CDR1 is SGHAT and CDR2 is FQNNGV. This CDR3 reads CASLDSGTGFSYEQYF. Here the CDR3 DNA reads TGTGCCAGCCTGGACAGCGGGACAGGCTTTTCCTACGAGCAGTACTTC.

The rearrangement links TRBV6-5 to TRBJ1-1; 9 nucleotides line up with TRBD1. This CDR3 region has 14 residues. Looked up from germline, CDR1 is MNHEY and CDR2 is SVGAGI. J was trimmed by 11 bases and V by 7 bases; bases with no gene match: 14. The CDR3 is CASTLRSGQGLAFF. For the CDR3, the DNA is TGTGCCAGCACCCTACGGTCGGGACAGGGCCTGGCTTTCTTT.

This clone was counted a few times. This chain joins TRBV29-1 and TRBJ1-1; tentative D call: TRBD1 (6 bases). Germline loops: CDR1 SQVTM, CDR2 ANQGSEA. This CDR3 is 15 amino acids long. V lost 7 bases and J lost 0, with 18 bases in between. CDR3 loop: CSAGAGWAMNTEAFF. In DNA, the CDR3 is TGCAGCGCAGGGGCAGGATGGGCCATGAACACTGAAGCTTTCTTT. The full variable domain, in which reference TRBV29-1 and TRBJ1-1 provide the parts outside the CDR3, is SAVISQKPSRDICQRGTSLTIQCQVDSQVTMMFWYRQQPGQSLTLIATANQGSEATYESGFVIDKFPISRPNLTFSTLTVSNMSPEDSSIYLCSAGAGWAMNTEAFFGQGTRLTVV.

V usage is TRBV2 and J usage is TRBJ1-1; D call uncertain. CDR1 SNHLY and CDR2 FYNNEI come from the germline V gene. This CDR3 has 11 residues. Trimming took 3 bases from V and 10 from J, leaving 9 bases between them. Written as DNA, the CDR3 is TGTGCCAGCAGTGACTCTGTCCCAGCTTTCTTT. Translating gives CASSDSVPAFF.

Here the CDR3 reads CASSFYKGYQPQHF. CDR3 DNA: TGTGCCAGCAGTTTTTATAAGGGGTATCAGCCCCAGCATTTT. V and J are TRBV27 and TRBJ1-5, with a tentative D call TRBD1 (5 bases). CDR3 length: 14 amino acids. The germline gives CDR1 MNHEY, CDR2 SMNVEV (reference sequence). V shed 3 bases and J shed 5 bases, with 11 bases lying between them.

This chain connects TRBV5-1 to TRBJ2-7; TRBD2 agrees at 7 bases. The CDR3 totals 13 residues. Germline V gene sequence: CDR1 SGHRS, CDR2 YFSETQ. V lost 0 bases to trimming and J lost 6 bases; unmatched junction nucleotides: 3. CDR3 in amino acids: CASSLVPSGEQYF. For the CDR3, the DNA is TGCGCCAGCAGCTTGGTGCCTAGCGGCGAGCAGTACTTC.

The genes are TRBV27 and TRBJ2-5; TRBD1 agrees at 9 bases. CDR1 and CDR2 (germline): MNHEY, SMNVEV (reference sequence). Trimming removed 10 bases from V and 2 bases from J; junction bases left unmatched: 5. CDR3 length: 13 amino acids. In DNA, the CDR3 is TGTGCCACTCGACAGGGGGTGCAAGAGACCCAGTACTTC. Translated, it gives CATRQGVQETQYF.

The chain couples TRBV9 to TRBJ2-3; TRBD2 matches 7 bases. The CDR3 consists of 14 residues. V was pared by 6 bases and J by 4 bases, with 8 bases of the junction left unmatched. The germline gives CDR1 SGDLS, CDR2 YYNGEE. The CDR3: CASMGGEGPDTQYF. The CDR3 region has the DNA TGTGCCAGCATGGGGGGGGAGGGCCCAGATACGCAGTATTTT.

The genes are TRBV27 and TRBJ1-2; tentative D call: TRBD1 (6 bases). CDR3 length: 15 amino acids. Deletions cut 6 bases from V and 0 bases from J, with 14 bases between. Germline assignment: CDR1 MNHEY and CDR2 SMNVEV (reference sequence). The CDR3 bases are TGTGCCAGCAGCCCGGACAGAGGGACTAACTATGGCTACACCTTC. It yields the protein CASSPDRGTNYGYTF.

V gene TRBV19 combines with J gene TRBJ2-1; D is undetermined. The CDR3 sequence is 18 residues long. Between the trimmed V and J ends, which lost 6 bases and 0 bases, there was a span of 21 bases. In germline, CDR1 is LNHDA, CDR2 SQIVND (reference sequence). CDR3 in DNA: TGTGCCAGTAGCCAACCCTCATTAGCTCGTAGCTCCTACAATGAGCAGTTCTTC. This translates into CASSQPSLARSSYNEQFF.

Only a few counts were recorded for this clone. The chain recombines TRBV9 with TRBJ2-7; D is perhaps TRBD1 (6 bases). The CDR3 runs to 16 residues. V lost 4 bases to trimming and J lost 1 base, with 18 bases between them. CDR1 and CDR2 from the germline V gene are SGDLS and YYNGEE. CDR3 nucleotide sequence: TGTGCCAGCAGCCCCGCTCCGACAGGAGATTCCTACGAGCAGTACTTC. This encodes CASSPAPTGDSYEQYF.

The chain is built from TRBV11-2 and TRBJ2-2; the D gene is possibly TRBD2 (5 bases). CDR3 length: 15 amino acids. V was clipped by 5 bases and J by 4 bases, with 14 bases between them. The germline CDR1 and CDR2 sequences are SGHAT and FQNNGV. The CDR3 nucleotides are TGTGCCAGCAGCCGTTTCCTAGAGGGCACCGGGGAGCTGTTTTTT. Translating it yields CASSRFLEGTGELFF.

This clone was detected only once. The rearrangement uses TRBV6-5 and TRBJ1-1; D not certain. Trimming removed 0 bases at V and 4 bases at J, with 6 bases between. The CDR3 is made up of 13 amino acids. Germline V gene lookup returns CDR1 MNHEY and CDR2 SVGAGI. The CDR3 loop reads CASSYSSSTEAFF. The CDR3 bases are TGTGCCAGCAGTTACTCAAGTAGCACTGAAGCTTTCTTT.